This T cell receptor (beta chain) was identified during a study of molecular identifiers for immune sequencing clone quantification. A CD8+CD4-CCR7+CD45RA+ phenotype served as the sorting definition for naive CD8 T cells. Using its own MiXCR run on the PCR reads, TCRdb lists one record per CDR3 protein. The sample holds about 630,000 distinct CDR3 sequences, roughly 23% seen once. This CDR3 spans 17 amino acids. CDR1 and CDR2 from the germline V gene are SGHTA and FQGNSA. Trimming removed 1 base from V and 0 bases from J, with 13 bases in between. V usage is TRBV7-2 and J usage is TRBJ2-1; D unresolved. Material for sequencing was naive CD8+ T cells from blood, with Jurkat cell RNA spiked in. Subset: FACS-sorted CD8+CD4-CCR7+CD45RA+ naive T cells. This receptor was identified in a human donor in good health. Some libraries in this study had Jurkat cell RNA spiked in. CDR3: CASSLDDSPISYNEQFF. DNA for the CDR3: TGTGCCAGCAGCTTAGATGATAGCCCCATCTCCTACAATGAGCAGTTCTTC.